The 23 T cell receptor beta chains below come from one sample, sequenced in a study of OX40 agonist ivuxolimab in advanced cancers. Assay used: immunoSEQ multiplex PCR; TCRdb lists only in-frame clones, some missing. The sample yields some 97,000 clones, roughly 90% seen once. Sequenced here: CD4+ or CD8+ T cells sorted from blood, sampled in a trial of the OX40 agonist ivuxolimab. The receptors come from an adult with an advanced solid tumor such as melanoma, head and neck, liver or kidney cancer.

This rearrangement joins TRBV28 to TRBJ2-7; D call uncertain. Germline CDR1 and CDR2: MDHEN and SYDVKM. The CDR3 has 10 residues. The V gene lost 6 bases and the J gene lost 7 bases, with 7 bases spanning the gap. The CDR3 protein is CASSLREQYF. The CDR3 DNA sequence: TGTGCCAGCAGCCTCCGGGAGCAGTACTTC.

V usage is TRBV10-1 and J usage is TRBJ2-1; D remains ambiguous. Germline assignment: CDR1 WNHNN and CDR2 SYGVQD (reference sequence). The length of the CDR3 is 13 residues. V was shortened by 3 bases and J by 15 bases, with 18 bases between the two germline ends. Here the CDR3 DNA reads TGCGCCAGCAGTGACGGAGTCGGGCTTGACCGGTTCTTC. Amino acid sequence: CASSDGVGLDRFF.

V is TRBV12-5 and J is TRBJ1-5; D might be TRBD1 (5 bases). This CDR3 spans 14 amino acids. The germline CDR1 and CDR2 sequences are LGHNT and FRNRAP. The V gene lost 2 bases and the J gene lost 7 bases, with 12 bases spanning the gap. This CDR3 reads CASGLTGDDQPQHF. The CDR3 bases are TGTGCTAGTGGTTTGACCGGGGACGACCAGCCCCAGCATTTT.

The CDR3 DNA is TGTGCCAGCAGTTCCGTGGGGGGTTTGGTTGGCTACACCTTC. This gives the protein CASSSVGGLVGYTF. This chain links TRBV6-5 with TRBJ1-2, with D perhaps TRBD1 (5 bases). V lost 4 bases and J lost 7, with 16 bases in between. Germline CDR1 and CDR2: MNHEY and SVGAGI. The CDR3 consists of 14 residues.

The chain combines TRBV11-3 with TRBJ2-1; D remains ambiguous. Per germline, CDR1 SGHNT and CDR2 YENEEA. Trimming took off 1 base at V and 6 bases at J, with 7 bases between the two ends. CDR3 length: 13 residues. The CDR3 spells CASSLVWSNEQFF. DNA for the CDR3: TGTGCCAGCAGCTTAGTCTGGAGCAATGAGCAGTTCTTC.

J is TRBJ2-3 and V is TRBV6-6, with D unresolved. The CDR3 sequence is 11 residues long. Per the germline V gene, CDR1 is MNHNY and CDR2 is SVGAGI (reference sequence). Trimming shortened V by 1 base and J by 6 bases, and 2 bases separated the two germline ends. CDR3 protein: CASSYLDTQYF. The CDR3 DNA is TGTGCCAGCAGTTACTTGGATACGCAGTATTTT.

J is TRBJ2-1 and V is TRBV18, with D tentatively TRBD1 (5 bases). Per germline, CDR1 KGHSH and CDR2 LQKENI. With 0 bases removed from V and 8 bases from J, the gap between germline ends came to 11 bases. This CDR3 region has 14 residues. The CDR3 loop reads CASSPPAGWHEQFF. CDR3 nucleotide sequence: TGTGCCAGCTCACCACCCGCAGGGTGGCATGAGCAGTTCTTC.

CDR3 DNA: TGTGCCAGCAGTCACATAGGGACAGGGGTCAGCGAGCAGTACTTC. Protein: CASSHIGTGVSEQYF. J is TRBJ2-7 and V is TRBV6-1; 10 positions agree with TRBD1. CDR1 and CDR2 (germline): MNHNS, SASEGT. Trimming took 5 bases from V and 6 from J; bases not matched to a gene: 10. The CDR3 is 15 amino acids.

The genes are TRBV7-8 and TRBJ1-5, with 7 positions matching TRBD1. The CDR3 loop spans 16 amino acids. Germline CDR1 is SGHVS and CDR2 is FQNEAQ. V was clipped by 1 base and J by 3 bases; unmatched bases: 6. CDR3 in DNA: TGTGCCAGCAGCTTAGGCCTGGGACAGCTCAATCAGCCCCAGCATTTT. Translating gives CASSLGLGQLNQPQHF. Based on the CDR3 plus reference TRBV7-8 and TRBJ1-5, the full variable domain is GAGVSQSPRYKVAKRGQDVALRCDPISGHVSLFWYQQALGQGPEFLTYFQNEAQLDKSGLPSDRFFAERPEGSVSTLKIQRTQQEDSAVYLCASSLGLGQLNQPQHFGDGTRLSIL.

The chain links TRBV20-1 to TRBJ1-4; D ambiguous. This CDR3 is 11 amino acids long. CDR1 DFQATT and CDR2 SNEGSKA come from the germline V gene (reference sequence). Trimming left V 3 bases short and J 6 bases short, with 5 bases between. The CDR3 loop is CSARADEKLFF. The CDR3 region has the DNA TGCAGTGCTAGGGCGGATGAAAAACTGTTTTTT.

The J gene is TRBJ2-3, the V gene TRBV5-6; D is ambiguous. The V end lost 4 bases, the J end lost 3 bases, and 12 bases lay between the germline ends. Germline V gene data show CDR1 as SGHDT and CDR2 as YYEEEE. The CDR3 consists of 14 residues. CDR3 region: CASSPTLPTDTQYF. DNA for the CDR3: TGTGCCAGCAGCCCTACCCTCCCTACAGATACGCAGTATTTT.

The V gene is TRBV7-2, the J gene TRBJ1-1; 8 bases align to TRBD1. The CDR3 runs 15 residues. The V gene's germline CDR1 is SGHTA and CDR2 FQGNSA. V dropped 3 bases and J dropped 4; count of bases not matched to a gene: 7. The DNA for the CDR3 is TGTGCCAGCAGCTTCGCGCTTACAGGGGGCACTGAAGCTTTCTTT. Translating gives CASSFALTGGTEAFF. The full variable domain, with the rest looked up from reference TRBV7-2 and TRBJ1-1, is GAGVSQSPSNKVTEKGKDVELRCDPISGHTALYWYRQSLGQGLEFLIYFQGNSAPDKSGLPSDRFSAERTGGSVSTLTIQRTQQEDSAVYLCASSFALTGGTEAFFGQGTRLTVV.

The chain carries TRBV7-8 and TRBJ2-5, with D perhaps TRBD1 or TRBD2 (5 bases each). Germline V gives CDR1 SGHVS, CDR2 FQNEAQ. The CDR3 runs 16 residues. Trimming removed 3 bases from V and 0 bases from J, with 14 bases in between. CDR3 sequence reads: CASSFPAGTHQETQYF. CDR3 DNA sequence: TGTGCCAGCAGCTTTCCCGCAGGGACCCACCAAGAGACCCAGTACTTC.

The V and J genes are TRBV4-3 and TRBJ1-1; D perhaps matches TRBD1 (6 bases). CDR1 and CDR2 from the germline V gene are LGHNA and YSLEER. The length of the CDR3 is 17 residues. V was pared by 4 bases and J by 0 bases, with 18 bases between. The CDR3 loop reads CASSREPGVRVNTEAFF. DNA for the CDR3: TGCGCCAGCAGCCGAGAACCAGGGGTCCGGGTGAACACTGAAGCTTTCTTT.

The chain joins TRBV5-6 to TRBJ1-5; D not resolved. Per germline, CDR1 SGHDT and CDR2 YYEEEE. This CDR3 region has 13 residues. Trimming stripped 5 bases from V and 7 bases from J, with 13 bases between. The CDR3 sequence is CASSPRVGQPQHF. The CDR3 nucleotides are TGTGCCAGCAGTCCCCGGGTGGGGCAGCCCCAGCATTTT. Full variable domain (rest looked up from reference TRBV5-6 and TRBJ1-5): DAGVTQSPTHLIKTRGQQVTLRCSPKSGHDTVSWYQQALGQGPQFIFQYYEEEERQRGNFPDRFSGHQFPNYSSELNVNALLLGDSALYLCASSPRVGQPQHFGDGTRLSIL.

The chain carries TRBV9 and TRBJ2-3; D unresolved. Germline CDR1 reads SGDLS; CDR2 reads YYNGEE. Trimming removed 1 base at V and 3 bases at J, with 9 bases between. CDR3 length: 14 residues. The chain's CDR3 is CASSVRPATDTQYF. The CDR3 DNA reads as TGTGCCAGCAGCGTAAGACCAGCGACAGATACGCAGTATTTT.

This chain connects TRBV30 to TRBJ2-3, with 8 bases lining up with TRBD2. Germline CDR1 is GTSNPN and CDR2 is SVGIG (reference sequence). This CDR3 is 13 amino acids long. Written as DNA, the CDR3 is TGTGCGGGACGGAGCGGGAGAACAGATACGCAGTATTTT. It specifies CAGRSGRTDTQYF.

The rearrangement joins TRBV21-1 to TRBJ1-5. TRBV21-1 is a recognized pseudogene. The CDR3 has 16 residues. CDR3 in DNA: TGTGCCAGCAAAAGGTCCGAGAGCGACAGCAATCAGCCCCAGCATTTT. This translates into CASKRSESDSNQPQHF.

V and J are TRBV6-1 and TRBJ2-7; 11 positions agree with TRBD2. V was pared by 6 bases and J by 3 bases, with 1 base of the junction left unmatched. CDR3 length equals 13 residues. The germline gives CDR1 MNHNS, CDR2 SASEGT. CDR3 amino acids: CASRLAGDYEQYF. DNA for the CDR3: TGTGCCAGCAGACTAGCGGGAGACTACGAGCAGTACTTC.

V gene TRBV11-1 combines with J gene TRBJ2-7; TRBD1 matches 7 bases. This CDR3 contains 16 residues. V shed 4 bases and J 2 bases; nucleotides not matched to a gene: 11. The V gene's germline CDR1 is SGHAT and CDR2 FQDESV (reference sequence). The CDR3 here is CASSSLGTQGPYEQYF. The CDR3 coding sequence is TGTGCCAGCAGCTCATTAGGGACACAGGGGCCCTACGAGCAGTACTTC.

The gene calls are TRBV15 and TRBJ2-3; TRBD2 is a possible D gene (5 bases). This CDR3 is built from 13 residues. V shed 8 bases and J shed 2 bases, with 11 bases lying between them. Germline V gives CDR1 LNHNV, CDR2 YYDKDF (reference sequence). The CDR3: CATERPNTDTQYF. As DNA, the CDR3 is TGTGCCACCGAGCGGCCAAACACAGATACGCAGTATTTT.

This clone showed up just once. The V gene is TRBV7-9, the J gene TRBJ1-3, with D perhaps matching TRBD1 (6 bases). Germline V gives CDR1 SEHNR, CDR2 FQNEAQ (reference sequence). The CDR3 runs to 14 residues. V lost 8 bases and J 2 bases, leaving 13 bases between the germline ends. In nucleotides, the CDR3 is TGTGCCAGCCTATGGACAGCAGCTGGAAACACCATATATTTT. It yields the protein CASLWTAAGNTIYF.

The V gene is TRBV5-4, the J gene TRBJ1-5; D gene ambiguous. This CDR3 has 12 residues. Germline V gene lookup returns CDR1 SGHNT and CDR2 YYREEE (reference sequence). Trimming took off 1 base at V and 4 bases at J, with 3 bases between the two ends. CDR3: CASSLYNQPQHF. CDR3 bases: TGTGCCAGCAGCTTGTATAATCAGCCCCAGCATTTT.